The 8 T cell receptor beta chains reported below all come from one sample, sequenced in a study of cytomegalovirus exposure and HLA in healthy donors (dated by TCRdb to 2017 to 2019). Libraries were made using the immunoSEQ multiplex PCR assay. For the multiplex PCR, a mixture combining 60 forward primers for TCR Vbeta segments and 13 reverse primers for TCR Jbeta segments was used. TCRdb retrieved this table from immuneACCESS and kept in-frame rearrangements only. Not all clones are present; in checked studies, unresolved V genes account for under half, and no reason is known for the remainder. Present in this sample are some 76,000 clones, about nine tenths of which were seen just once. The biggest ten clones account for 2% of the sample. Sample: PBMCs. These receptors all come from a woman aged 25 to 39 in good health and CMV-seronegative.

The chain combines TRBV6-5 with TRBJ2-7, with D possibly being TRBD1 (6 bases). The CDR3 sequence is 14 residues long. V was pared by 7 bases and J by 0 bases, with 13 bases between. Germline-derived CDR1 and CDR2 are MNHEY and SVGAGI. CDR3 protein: CASTAGQFSYEQYF. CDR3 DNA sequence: TGTGCCAGCACCGCCGGACAGTTCTCCTACGAGCAGTACTTC.

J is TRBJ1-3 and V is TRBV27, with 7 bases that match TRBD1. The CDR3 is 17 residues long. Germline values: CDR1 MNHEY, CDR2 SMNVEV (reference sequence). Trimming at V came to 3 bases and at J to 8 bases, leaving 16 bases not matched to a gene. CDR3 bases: TGTGCCAGCAGTTTTTATCGGGACAGCGACCCTATCTACACCATATATTTT. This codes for CASSFYRDSDPIYTIYF.

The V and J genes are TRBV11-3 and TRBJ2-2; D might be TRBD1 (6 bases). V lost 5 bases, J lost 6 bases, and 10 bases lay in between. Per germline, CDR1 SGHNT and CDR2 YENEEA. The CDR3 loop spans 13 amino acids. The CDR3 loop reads CASSPTGSGELFF. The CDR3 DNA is TGTGCCAGCAGCCCCACAGGGTCCGGGGAGCTGTTTTTT. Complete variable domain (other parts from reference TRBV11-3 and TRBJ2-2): EAGVVQSPRYKIIEKKQPVAFWCNPISGHNTLYWYLQNLGQGPELLIRYENEEAVDDSQLPKDRFSAERLKGVDSTLKIQPAELGDSAVYLCASSPTGSGELFFGEGSRLTVL.

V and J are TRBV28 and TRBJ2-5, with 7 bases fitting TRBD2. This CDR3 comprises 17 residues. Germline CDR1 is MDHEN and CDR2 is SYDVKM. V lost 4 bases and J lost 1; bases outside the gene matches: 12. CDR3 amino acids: CASSSSAASGFQETQYF. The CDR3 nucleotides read TGTGCCAGCAGTTCCAGTGCCGCTAGCGGTTTCCAAGAGACCCAGTACTTC.

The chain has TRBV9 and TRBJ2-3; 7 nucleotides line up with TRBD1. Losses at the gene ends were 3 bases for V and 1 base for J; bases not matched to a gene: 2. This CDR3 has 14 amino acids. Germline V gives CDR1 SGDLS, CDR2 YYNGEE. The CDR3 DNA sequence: TGTGCCAGCAGCGCTGGACAGGGCACAGATACGCAGTATTTT. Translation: CASSAGQGTDTQYF.

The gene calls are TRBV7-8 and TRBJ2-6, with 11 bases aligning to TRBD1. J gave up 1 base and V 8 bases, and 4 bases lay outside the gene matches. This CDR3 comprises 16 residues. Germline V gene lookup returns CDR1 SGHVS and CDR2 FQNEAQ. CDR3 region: CASLGDRGSGANVLTF. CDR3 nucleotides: TGTGCCAGCCTCGGGGACAGGGGGTCTGGGGCCAACGTCCTGACTTTC.

CDR3 in DNA: TGTGCCAGCAGCTCCCCTGGGGACTTCTACTTCACCGGGGAGCTGTTTTTT. Translating it yields CASSSPGDFYFTGELFF. V and J are TRBV27 and TRBJ2-2, with a weak D call TRBD2 (6 bases). From germline, CDR1 is MNHEY and CDR2 SMNVEV (reference sequence). This CDR3 spans 17 amino acids. The V and J ends lost 6 bases and 4 bases respectively, with 21 bases between them.

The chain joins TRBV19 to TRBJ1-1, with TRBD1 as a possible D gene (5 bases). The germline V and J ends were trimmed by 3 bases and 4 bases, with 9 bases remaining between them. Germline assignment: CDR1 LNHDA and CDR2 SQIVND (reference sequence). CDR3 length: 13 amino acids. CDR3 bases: TGTGCCAGTAGTATGGGGGAGGGCACTGAAGCTTTCTTT. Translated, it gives CASSMGEGTEAFF.